This T cell receptor beta chain was obtained from a study of metastatic and nonmetastatic thyroid tumors. This clone has at least ten counts. This same CDR3 is encoded by further DNA sequences in the sample. This CDR3 is built from 16 residues. Germline V gene data show CDR1 as KGHSH and CDR2 as LQKENI. The germline V and J ends were trimmed by 3 bases and 0 bases, with 14 bases remaining between them. Treatment of any kind had been given to no patient before thyroid surgery. TCRdb recomputed clones from the PCR reads via MiXCR. Here the sample spans 84,000 or so clones, roughly 8.6% being singletons. V usage is TRBV18 and J usage is TRBJ1-1, with D unclear. Sequencing used blood. The clonotype comes from a female donor with papillary thyroid cancer or a benign thyroid nodule (not recorded which). Some clones in this sample may be carry-over from other donors' samples. The CDR3 sequence is CASSPSSGRLNTEAFF. As DNA, the CDR3 is TGTGCCAGCTCACCTTCATCGGGCCGACTGAACACTGAAGCTTTCTTT.